The 23 T cell receptor beta chains below all came from one sample that was sequenced in a study of T cells after yellow fever vaccination. In TCRdb, the 5' RACE reads were re-called with MiXCR into one record per CDR3 protein. The repertoire holds hundreds of thousands of distinct CDR3 sequences, with over 15% as singletons. Sequenced material: PBMCs, taken 15 days after the yellow fever booster vaccination. These receptors came from a young man who received the YFV17D yellow fever vaccine.

The rearrangement joins TRBV7-9 to TRBJ2-1; D may be TRBD2 (5 bases). From germline, CDR1 is SEHNR and CDR2 FQNEAQ (reference sequence). V lost 5 bases and J lost 12, with 14 bases in between. This CDR3 is 12 amino acids long. The CDR3 coding sequence is TGTGCCAGCAGCCTAGACTACCTAGGGCAGTTCTTC. Protein: CASSLDYLGQFF.

This clonotype was detected only a few times. The rearrangement links TRBV6-5 to TRBJ2-4, with D unclear. V dropped 2 bases and J dropped 3 bases, with 17 bases sitting between them. Germline lookup yields CDR1 MNHEY and CDR2 SVGAGI. The CDR3 covers 17 residues. The CDR3 region has the DNA TGTGCCAGCAGTTACGGTTCAGCCGCGGTTAGCAAAAACATTCAGTACTTC. As protein: CASSYGSAAVSKNIQYF.

This chain connects TRBV5-1 to TRBJ2-5; 11 bases are shared with TRBD2. Germline CDR1 is SGHRS and CDR2 is YFSETQ. The junction had 1 base not matched to a gene; V was cut back by 0 bases and J by 0 bases. The length of the CDR3 is 16 residues. The DNA for the CDR3 is TGCGCCAGCAGCTTGGGACTAGCGGGGTACCAAGAGACCCAGTACTTC. Translated: CASSLGLAGYQETQYF.

This clonotype was recorded a few times. This chain connects TRBV6-1 to TRBJ2-7; 8 nucleotides match TRBD2. Germline CDR1 reads MNHNS; CDR2 reads SASEGT. V dropped 5 bases and J dropped 4; count of bases not matched to a gene: 13. CDR3 size: 16 residues. CDR3 protein: CASSSRRRGASYEQYF. The CDR3 nucleotides read TGTGCCAGCAGTAGCCGAAGGCGGGGGGCGAGTTACGAGCAGTACTTC.

The chain combines TRBV7-2 with TRBJ2-5; D gene ambiguous. This CDR3 contains 14 residues. The germline V gene encodes CDR1 SGHTA and CDR2 FQGNSA. Trimming cost V 0 bases and J 2 bases, with 7 bases left between them. The CDR3, as DNA: TGTGCCAGCAGCTTAGCGCACAGACAAGAGACCCAGTACTTC. Amino acid sequence: CASSLAHRQETQYF. Based on the CDR3 plus reference TRBV7-2 and TRBJ2-5, the full variable domain is GAGVSQSPSNKVTEKGKDVELRCDPISGHTALYWYRQSLGQGLEFLIYFQGNSAPDKSGLPSDRFSAERTGGSVSTLTIQRTQQEDSAVYLCASSLAHRQETQYFGPGTRLLVL.

J is TRBJ2-7 and V is TRBV18; the D call may be TRBD1 or TRBD2 (5 bases each). Germline CDR1 KGHSH, CDR2 LQKENI. This CDR3 is 15 amino acids long. V lost 5 bases and J 2 bases, leaving 16 bases between the germline ends. This CDR3 reads CASSNVGDPTYEQYF. CDR3 nucleotides: TGTGCCAGCTCAAACGTGGGGGACCCCACCTACGAGCAGTACTTC. The whole variable domain, remainder taken from reference TRBV18 and TRBJ2-7, is NAGVMQNPRHLVRRRGQEARLRCSPMKGHSHVYWYRQLPEEGLKFMVYLQKENIIDESGMPKERFSAEFPKEGPSILRIQQVVRGDSAAYFCASSNVGDPTYEQYFGPGTRLTVT.

This clonotype came up a few times. The J gene is TRBJ2-3, the V gene TRBV5-1; TRBD2 matches 13 bases. The V segment lost 3 bases and the J segment 6 bases; nucleotides outside the gene matches: 4. From germline, CDR1 is SGHRS and CDR2 YFSETQ. The CDR3 spans 15 residues. CDR3 protein: CASSSGTSGIDTQYF. As DNA, the CDR3 is TGCGCCAGCAGCTCCGGGACTAGCGGGATCGATACGCAGTATTTT. The entire variable domain, with the rest obtained from reference TRBV5-1 and TRBJ2-3, is as follows: KAGVTQTPRYLIKTRGQQVTLSCSPISGHRSVSWYQQTPGQGLQFLFEYFSETQRNKGNFPGRFSGRQFSNSRSEMNVSTLELGDSALYLCASSSGTSGIDTQYFGPGTRLTVL.

The chain recombines TRBV12-3 or TRBV12-4 with TRBJ1-5; maybe TRBD1 (5 bases). The ends were cut back, 7 bases at V and 5 bases at J, with 21 bases in the middle. CDR3 length equals 16 residues. The CDR3, as DNA: TGTGCCAGCACTGGAGGGGCAGCTCCCTCCTATCAGCCCCAGCATTTT. Translation gives CASTGGAAPSYQPQHF.

This clonotype is a singleton in its sample. This chain connects TRBV20-1 to TRBJ2-1; maybe TRBD2 (5 bases). V gave up 0 bases and J gave up 9 bases, with 21 bases separating them. The CDR3 loop spans 16 amino acids. CDR1 is DFQATT, CDR2 SNEGSKA, per germline (reference sequence). CDR3 DNA: TGCAGTGCTAGAGATCCCGGGGATTGGATGTCGGTTGAGCAGTTCTTC. This codes for CSARDPGDWMSVEQFF.

The J gene is TRBJ2-5, the V gene TRBV12-3 or TRBV12-4; D might be TRBD2 (5 bases). The germline V and J ends were trimmed by 3 bases and 9 bases, with 14 bases remaining between them. The CDR3 has 13 residues. The CDR3 DNA is TGTGCCAGCAGTTTCAGGCTAGTGAGGGCCCAGTACTTC. It is translated as CASSFRLVRAQYF.

The chain joins TRBV7-9 to TRBJ1-4; D unresolved. The V end lost 3 bases, the J end lost 7 bases, and 21 bases lay between the germline ends. Germline-derived CDR1 and CDR2 are SEHNR and FQNEAQ (reference sequence). The CDR3 extends over 17 amino acids. The CDR3 loop reads CASSFSLDTSLAEKLFF. CDR3 coding DNA: TGTGCCAGCAGCTTTTCCCTCGATACCAGTTTGGCTGAAAAACTGTTTTTT.

The table lists this clonotype with many counts. The chain recombines TRBV12-3 or TRBV12-4 with TRBJ2-7, with D unclear. Trimming stripped 6 bases from V and 6 bases from J, with 9 bases between. This CDR3 comprises 11 residues. CDR3 protein: CASRSLSEQYF. The CDR3 DNA follows: TGTGCCAGCAGAAGTTTGTCCGAGCAGTACTTC.

In DNA form, the CDR3 reads TGCAGTGCTCCCGCGGAGGCCACAGATACGCAGTATTTT. Encoded protein: CSAPAEATDTQYF. This chain joins TRBV20-1 and TRBJ2-3; a weak D match, TRBD2 (5 bases). The germline V gene encodes CDR1 DFQATT and CDR2 SNEGSKA (reference sequence). The germline V and J ends were trimmed by 5 bases and 2 bases, with 11 bases remaining between them. CDR3 length: 13 amino acids.

CDR3 amino acids: CATSPGQGSGWYF. The CDR3 DNA reads as TGTGCCACCAGTCCGGGACAGGGGTCCGGTTGGTATTTT. The chain recombines TRBV24-1 with TRBJ2-3; 10 bases are shared with TRBD1. V shed 6 bases, J shed 14 bases, and the junction held 10 bases outside the gene matches. The CDR3 is 13 residues long. The germline V gene encodes CDR1 KGHDR and CDR2 SFDVKD.

The J gene is TRBJ2-1, the V gene TRBV2, with D possibly being TRBD2 (6 bases). V was shortened by 8 bases and J by 3 bases, with 8 bases between the two germline ends. The germline CDR1 and CDR2 sequences are SNHLY and FYNNEI. The CDR3 is made up of 12 amino acids. The CDR3, as DNA: TGTGCCAGCGCGGACTACTACAATGAGCAGTTCTTC. It encodes CASADYYNEQFF. The variable domain in full, completed from reference TRBV2 and TRBJ2-1, reads EPEVTQTPSHQVTQMGQEVILRCVPISNHLYFYWYRQILGQKVEFLVSFYNNEISEKSEIFDDQFSVERPDGSNFTLKIRSTKLEDSAMYFCASADYYNEQFFGPGTRLTVL.

This clonotype has more than one count but fewer than ten. This sequence joins TRBV2 and TRBJ2-7; maybe TRBD1 (6 bases). CDR1 is SNHLY and CDR2 is FYNNEI in the germline V gene. Trimming pared 5 bases from V and 0 bases from J, leaving 17 bases between. The CDR3 has 16 amino acids. The CDR3, as DNA: TGTGCCAGCAGTCTGACAGGTGGTATAAGCTCCTACGAGCAGTACTTC. Translation: CASSLTGGISSYEQYF.

This clonotype was counted between two and nine times. V is TRBV3-1 and J is TRBJ1-3, with D perhaps TRBD1 (6 bases). The germline V gene has CDR1 LGHDT and CDR2 YNNKEL (reference sequence). Between the trimmed V and J ends, which lost 0 bases and 5 bases, there was a span of 17 bases. This CDR3 is built from 17 residues. For the CDR3, the DNA is TGTGCCAGCAGCCAAGAGGGCACCAGGGGCTTAAGAAACACCATATATTTT. Amino acids: CASSQEGTRGLRNTIYF.

The rearrangement links TRBV19 to TRBJ2-1; maybe TRBD1 (5 bases). The ends were cut back, 6 bases at V and 5 bases at J, with 14 bases in the middle. Germline CDR1 LNHDA, CDR2 SQIVND (reference sequence). CDR3 length: 14 residues. The CDR3 DNA follows: TGTGCCAGTAGAACCCGTCGACAGAACAATGAGCAGTTCTTC. It encodes CASRTRRQNNEQFF.

This clonotype was seen only a few times. The chain uses TRBV29-1 and TRBJ1-4; no firm D call. V was pared by 0 bases and J by 7 bases, with 9 bases between. CDR3 size: 13 residues. The V gene's germline CDR1 is SQVTM and CDR2 ANQGSEA. CDR3 DNA sequence: TGCAGCGTTGAAGAGGGCCGGGTTGAAAAACTGTTTTTT. Its translation: CSVEEGRVEKLFF.

The chain employs TRBV12-3 or TRBV12-4 and TRBJ2-2; 11 positions match TRBD2. V gave up 7 bases and J gave up 6 bases; unmatched junction bases: 7. This CDR3 is built from 15 residues. The CDR3, as DNA: TGTGCCAGCACCTTTAGCGGGAGGGCCTCCGGGGAGCTGTTTTTT. It translates to CASTFSGRASGELFF.

Only a few counts were recorded for this clonotype. This chain links TRBV5-1 with TRBJ2-5, with D perhaps matching TRBD1 (6 bases). Per the germline V gene, CDR1 is SGHRS and CDR2 is YFSETQ. V was cut by 5 bases and J by 5 bases, with 10 bases left in between. The CDR3 has 12 amino acids. The CDR3 is CASSGGWETQYF. The CDR3 region has the DNA TGCGCCAGCAGTGGGGGCTGGGAGACCCAGTACTTC.

This clonotype was seen a handful of times. The J gene is TRBJ2-7, the V gene TRBV20-1; tentatively, D is TRBD1 (6 bases). Germline CDR1 reads DFQATT; CDR2 reads SNEGSKA (reference sequence). V was clipped by 3 bases and J by 2 bases, with 11 bases between them. The CDR3 sequence is 13 residues long. Here the CDR3 reads CSASWDKTYEQYF. The CDR3 DNA reads as TGCAGTGCTAGCTGGGACAAAACCTACGAGCAGTACTTC.

CDR3 sequence (DNA): TGTGCCAGCAGTCGTACCAACTTAGCGGGAGTGAATGAGCAGTTCTTC. Translation gives CASSRTNLAGVNEQFF. The chain links TRBV27 to TRBJ2-1; 9 bases line up with TRBD2. Germline trimming cut 5 bases from V and 7 bases from J; bases unmatched to any gene: 12. This CDR3 is built from 16 residues. CDR1 and CDR2 from the germline V gene are MNHEY and SMNVEV (reference sequence).